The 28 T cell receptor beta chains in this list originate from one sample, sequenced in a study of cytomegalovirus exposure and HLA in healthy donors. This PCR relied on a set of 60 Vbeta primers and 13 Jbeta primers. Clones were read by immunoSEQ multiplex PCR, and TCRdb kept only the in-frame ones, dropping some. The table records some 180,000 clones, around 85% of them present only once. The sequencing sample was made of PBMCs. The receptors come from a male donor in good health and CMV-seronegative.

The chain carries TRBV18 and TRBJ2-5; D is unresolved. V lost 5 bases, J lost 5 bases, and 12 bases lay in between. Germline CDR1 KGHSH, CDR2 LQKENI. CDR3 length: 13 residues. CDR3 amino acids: CASSIDDNETQYF. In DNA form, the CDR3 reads TGTGCCAGCTCAATCGACGACAACGAGACCCAGTACTTC.

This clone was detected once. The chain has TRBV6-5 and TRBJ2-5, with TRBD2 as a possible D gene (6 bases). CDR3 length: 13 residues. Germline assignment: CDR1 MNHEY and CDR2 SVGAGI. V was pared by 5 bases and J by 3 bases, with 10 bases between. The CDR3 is CASSARLEETQYF. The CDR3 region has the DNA TGTGCCAGCAGTGCCCGACTAGAAGAGACCCAGTACTTC.

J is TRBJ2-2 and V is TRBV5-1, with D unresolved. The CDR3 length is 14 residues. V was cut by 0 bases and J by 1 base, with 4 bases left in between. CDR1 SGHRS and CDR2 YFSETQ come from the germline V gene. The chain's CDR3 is CASSLVRNTGELFF. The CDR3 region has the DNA TGCGCCAGCAGCTTGGTCAGGAACACCGGGGAGCTGTTTTTT.

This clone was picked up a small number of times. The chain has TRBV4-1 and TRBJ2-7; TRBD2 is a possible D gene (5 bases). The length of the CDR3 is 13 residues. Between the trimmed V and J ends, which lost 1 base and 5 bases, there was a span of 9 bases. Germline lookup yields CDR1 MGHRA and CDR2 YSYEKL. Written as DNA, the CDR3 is TGCGCCAGCAGCCAAGTTCGGGGAAACGAGCAGTACTTC. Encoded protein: CASSQVRGNEQYF.

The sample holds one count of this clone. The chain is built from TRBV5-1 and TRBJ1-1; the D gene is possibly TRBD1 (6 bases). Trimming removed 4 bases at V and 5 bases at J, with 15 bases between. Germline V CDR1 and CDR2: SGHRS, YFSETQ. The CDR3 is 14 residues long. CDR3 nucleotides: TGCGCCAGCAGCCCCTGGGGGGGCGGGACTGAAGCTTTCTTT. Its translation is CASSPWGGGTEAFF.

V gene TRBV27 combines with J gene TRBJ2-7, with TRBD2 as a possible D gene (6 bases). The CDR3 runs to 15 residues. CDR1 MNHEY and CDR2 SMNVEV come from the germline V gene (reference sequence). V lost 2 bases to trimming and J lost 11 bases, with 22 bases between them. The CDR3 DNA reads TGTGCCAGCAGTTTAGTTTATGTGGAGGGAATGGAAGAGTACTTC. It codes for CASSLVYVEGMEEYF.

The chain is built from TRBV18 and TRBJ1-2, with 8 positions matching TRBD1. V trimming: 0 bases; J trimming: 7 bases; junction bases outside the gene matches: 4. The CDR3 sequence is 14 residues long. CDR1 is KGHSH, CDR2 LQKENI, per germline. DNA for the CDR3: TGTGCCAGCTCACCACCGCAGGGGGCGTTTGGCTACACCTTC. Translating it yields CASSPPQGAFGYTF. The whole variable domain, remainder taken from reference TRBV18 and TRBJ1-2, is NAGVMQNPRHLVRRRGQEARLRCSPMKGHSHVYWYRQLPEEGLKFMVYLQKENIIDESGMPKERFSAEFPKEGPSILRIQQVVRGDSAAYFCASSPPQGAFGYTFGSGTRLTVV.

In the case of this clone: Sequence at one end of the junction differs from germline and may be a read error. CDR3: CASSSTSGDTETFF. The CDR3 DNA reads TGTGCCAGCAGCTCGACCTCAGGGGATACTGAAACTTTCTTT. This rearrangement joins TRBV11-2 to TRBJ1-1, with D perhaps TRBD1 (6 bases). Germline CDR1 is SGHAT and CDR2 is FQNNGV. The CDR3 is made up of 14 amino acids.

The CDR3 loop reads CASSQERRPTYEQYF. The CDR3 DNA reads as TGCGCCAGCAGCCAAGAGAGGAGACCCACTTACGAGCAGTACTTC. The rearrangement joins TRBV4-1 to TRBJ2-7, with no clear D. V was pared by 0 bases and J by 4 bases, with 13 bases between. The CDR3 is 15 amino acids. Germline CDR1 and CDR2: MGHRA and YSYEKL.

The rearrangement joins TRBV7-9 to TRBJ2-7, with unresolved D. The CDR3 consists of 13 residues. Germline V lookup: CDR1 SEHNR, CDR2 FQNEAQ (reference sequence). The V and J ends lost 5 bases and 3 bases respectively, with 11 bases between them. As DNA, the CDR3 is TGTGCCAGCAGCCCAAGCTCGGGCTACGAGCAGTACTTC. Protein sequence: CASSPSSGYEQYF. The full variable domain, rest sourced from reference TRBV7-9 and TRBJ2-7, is DTGVSQNPRHKITKRGQNVTFRCDPISEHNRLYWYRQTLGQGPEFLTYFQNEAQLEKSRLLSDRFSAERPKGSFSTLEIQRTEQGDSAMYLCASSPSSGYEQYFGPGTRLTVT.

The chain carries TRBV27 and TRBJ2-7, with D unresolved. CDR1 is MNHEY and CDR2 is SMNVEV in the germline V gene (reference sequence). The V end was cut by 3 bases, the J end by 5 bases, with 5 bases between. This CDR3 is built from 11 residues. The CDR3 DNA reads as TGTGCCAGCAGTTTTGCGAACGAGCAGTACTTC. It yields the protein CASSFANEQYF.

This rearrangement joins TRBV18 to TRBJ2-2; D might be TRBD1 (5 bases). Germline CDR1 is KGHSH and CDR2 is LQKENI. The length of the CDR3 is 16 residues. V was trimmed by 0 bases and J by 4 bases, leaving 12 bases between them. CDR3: CASSPPSQGITGELFF. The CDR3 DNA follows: TGTGCCAGCTCACCACCAAGCCAGGGTATCACCGGGGAGCTGTTTTTT.

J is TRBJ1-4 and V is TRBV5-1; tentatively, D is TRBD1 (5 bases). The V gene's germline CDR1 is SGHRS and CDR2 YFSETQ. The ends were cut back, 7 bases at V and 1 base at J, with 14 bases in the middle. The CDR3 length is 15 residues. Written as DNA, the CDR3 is TGCGCCAGCGGACCCGCGGGGGAAACTAATGAAAAACTGTTTTTT. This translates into CASGPAGETNEKLFF.

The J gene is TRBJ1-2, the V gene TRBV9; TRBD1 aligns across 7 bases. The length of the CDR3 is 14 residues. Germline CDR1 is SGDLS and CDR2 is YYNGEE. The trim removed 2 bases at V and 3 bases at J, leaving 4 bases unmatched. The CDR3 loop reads CASSVTGVHYGYTF. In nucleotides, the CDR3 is TGTGCCAGCAGCGTCACAGGGGTGCACTATGGCTACACCTTC.

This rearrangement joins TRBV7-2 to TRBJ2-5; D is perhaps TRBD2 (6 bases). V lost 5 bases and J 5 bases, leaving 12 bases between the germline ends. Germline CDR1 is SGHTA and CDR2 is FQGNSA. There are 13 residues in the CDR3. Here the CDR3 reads CASSPSVKETQYF. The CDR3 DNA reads TGTGCCAGCAGCCCTAGCGTTAAGGAGACCCAGTACTTC.

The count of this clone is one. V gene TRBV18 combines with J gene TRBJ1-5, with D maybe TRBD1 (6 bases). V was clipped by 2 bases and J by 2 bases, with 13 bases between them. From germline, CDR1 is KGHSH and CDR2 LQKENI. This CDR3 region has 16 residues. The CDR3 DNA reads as TGTGCCAGCTCACCATCCGGGACAAGCGGCAATCAGCCCCAGCATTTT. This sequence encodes CASSPSGTSGNQPQHF.

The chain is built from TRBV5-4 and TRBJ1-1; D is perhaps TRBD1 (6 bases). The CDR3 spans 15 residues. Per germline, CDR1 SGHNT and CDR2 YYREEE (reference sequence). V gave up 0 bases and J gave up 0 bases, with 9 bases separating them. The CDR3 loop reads CASSLGGQMNTEAFF. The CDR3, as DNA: TGTGCCAGCAGCTTGGGAGGACAGATGAACACTGAAGCTTTCTTT.

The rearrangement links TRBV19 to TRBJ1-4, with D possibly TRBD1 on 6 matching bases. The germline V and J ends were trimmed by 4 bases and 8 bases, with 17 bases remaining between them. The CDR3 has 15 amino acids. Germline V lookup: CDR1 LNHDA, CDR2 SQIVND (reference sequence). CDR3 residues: CASSNQGIPEEKLFF. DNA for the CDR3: TGTGCCAGTAGTAATCAGGGGATTCCGGAAGAAAAACTGTTTTTT.

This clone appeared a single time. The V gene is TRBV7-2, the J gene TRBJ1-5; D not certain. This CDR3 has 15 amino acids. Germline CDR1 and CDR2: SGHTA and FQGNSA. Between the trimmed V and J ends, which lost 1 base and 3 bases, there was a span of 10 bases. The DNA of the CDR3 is TGTGCCAGCAGCTTAGTCAGCCAGGTCAATCAGCCCCAGCATTTT. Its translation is CASSLVSQVNQPQHF.

CDR3 sequence (DNA): TGTGCCAGTAGTCGAGACAGGGAGTATCATCAGCCCCAGCATTTT. Protein: CASSRDREYHQPQHF. The rearrangement joins TRBV19 to TRBJ1-5; 7 bases line up with TRBD1. Trimming removed 5 bases from V and 5 bases from J; junction bases left unmatched: 9. The CDR3 is made up of 15 amino acids. Germline CDR1 LNHDA, CDR2 SQIVND (reference sequence).

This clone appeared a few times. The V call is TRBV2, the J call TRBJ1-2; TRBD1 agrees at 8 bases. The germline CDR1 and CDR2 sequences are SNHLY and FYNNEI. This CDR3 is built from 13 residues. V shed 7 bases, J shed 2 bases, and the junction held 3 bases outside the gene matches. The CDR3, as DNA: TGTGCCAGCATTGGGACAGGCAACTATGGCTACACCTTC. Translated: CASIGTGNYGYTF.

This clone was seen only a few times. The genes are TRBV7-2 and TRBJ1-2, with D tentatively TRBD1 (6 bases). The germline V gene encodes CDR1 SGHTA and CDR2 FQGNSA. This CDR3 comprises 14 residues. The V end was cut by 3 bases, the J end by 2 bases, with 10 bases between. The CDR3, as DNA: TGTGCCAGCAGCTTCTCTCAGGGGAACTATGGCTACACCTTC. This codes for CASSFSQGNYGYTF.

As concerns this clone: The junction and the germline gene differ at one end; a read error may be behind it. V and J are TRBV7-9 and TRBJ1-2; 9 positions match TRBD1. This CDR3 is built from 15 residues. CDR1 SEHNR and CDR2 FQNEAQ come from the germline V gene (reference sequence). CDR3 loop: CSSSYSGTGYYSYTF. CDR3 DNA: TGTTCCAGCAGCTACTCCGGGACAGGGTATTATAGCTACACCTTC.

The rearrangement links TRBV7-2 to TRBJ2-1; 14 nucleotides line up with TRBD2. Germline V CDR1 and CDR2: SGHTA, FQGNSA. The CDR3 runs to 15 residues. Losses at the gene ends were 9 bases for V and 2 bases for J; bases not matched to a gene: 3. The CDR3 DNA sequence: TGTGCCAGTGGACTAGCGGGGGGTACCTACAATGAGCAGTTCTTC. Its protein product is CASGLAGGTYNEQFF.

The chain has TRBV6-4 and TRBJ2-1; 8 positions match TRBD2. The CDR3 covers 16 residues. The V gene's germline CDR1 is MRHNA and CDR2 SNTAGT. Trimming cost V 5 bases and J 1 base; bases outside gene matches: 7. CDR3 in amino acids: CASSKAGGLSYNEQFF. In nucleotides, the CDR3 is TGTGCCAGCAGTAAGGCGGGGGGCTTGTCCTACAATGAGCAGTTCTTC.

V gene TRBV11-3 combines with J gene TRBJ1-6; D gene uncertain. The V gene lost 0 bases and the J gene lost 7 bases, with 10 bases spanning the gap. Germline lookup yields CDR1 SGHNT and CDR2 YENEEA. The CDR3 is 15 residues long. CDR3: CASSLDSSRNSPLHF. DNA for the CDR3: TGTGCCAGCAGCTTAGATTCCTCGAGGAATTCACCCCTCCACTTT.

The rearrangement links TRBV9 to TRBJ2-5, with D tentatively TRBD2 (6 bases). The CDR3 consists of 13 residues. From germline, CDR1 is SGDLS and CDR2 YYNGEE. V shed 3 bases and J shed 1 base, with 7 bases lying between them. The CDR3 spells CASSDGGQETQYF. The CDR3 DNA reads TGTGCCAGCAGCGACGGGGGCCAAGAGACCCAGTACTTC.

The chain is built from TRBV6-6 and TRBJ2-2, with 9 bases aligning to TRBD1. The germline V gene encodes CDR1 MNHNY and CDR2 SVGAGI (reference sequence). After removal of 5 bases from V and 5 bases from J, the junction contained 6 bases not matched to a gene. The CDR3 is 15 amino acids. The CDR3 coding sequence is TGTGCCAGCAGTCTACAGGGGGCGCATACCGGGGAGCTGTTTTTT. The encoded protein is CASSLQGAHTGELFF.